The clone carrying this T cell receptor (beta chain) was counted many times. The data are from a study of T cells in Graves' hyperthyroidism and ophthalmopathy. It was RNA transcripts that yielded the amplified TCR beta CDR3 regions. A first-round RT-PCR of the TCR CDR3 used the HTBI primer set. One entry per CDR3 protein results from TCRdb running MiXCR on the multiplex PCR reads. The repertoire consists of 300,000 to 450,000 distinct CDR3 sequences, with around 18% occurring once and the leading ten covering roughly 15%. After removal of 2 bases from V and 5 bases from J, the junction contained 4 bases not matched to a gene. This CDR3 contains 16 residues. Per the germline V gene, CDR1 is KGHDR and CDR2 is SFDVKD. Approximately 9.3 ml of fresh peripheral blood supplied the PBMCs.

Sequencing input: blood. This TCR came from a woman aged 40 to 50 with Graves' ophthalmopathy. The chain joins TRBV24-1 to TRBJ2-5; 13 positions agree with TRBD2. The CDR3 DNA is TGTGCCACCAGTGATTCTGGACTAGCGGGAGAGGAGACCCAGTACTTC. It specifies CATSDSGLAGEETQYF.